The next 5 T cell receptor beta chains were all read from a single sample in a study of Tregs in tolerant kidney transplant recipients. Related graft donors supplied nonmyeloablative bone marrow transplants, and mixed chimerism was transient. Generated by immunoSEQ multiplex PCR, the TCRdb table keeps only in-frame clones and is missing some. This table has approximately 47,000 clones, about nine tenths appearing once. Sequencing was performed on CD8+ T cells from blood (PBMCs), taken 12 months after the transplant. The source of these receptors is a human patient who received a combined kidney and bone marrow transplant. Some T cells could come from the graft donor.

This rearrangement joins TRBV7-7 to TRBJ1-5, with 7 bases fitting TRBD1. The CDR3 is made up of 18 amino acids. The V gene's germline CDR1 is SSHAT and CDR2 FNYEAQ (reference sequence). V was pared by 4 bases and J by 1 base, with 13 bases of the junction left unmatched. CDR3 DNA sequence: TGTGCCAGCAGCTACGGGACAGCCGATTGGGGAAGCAATCAGCCCCAGCATTTT. It codes for CASSYGTADWGSNQPQHF.

CDR3 sequence: CSVENGDRNYGYTF. Written as DNA, the CDR3 is TGCAGCGTTGAAAACGGGGATAGGAACTATGGCTACACCTTC. V usage is TRBV29-1 and J usage is TRBJ1-2, with D hard to call. CDR3 length: 14 amino acids. V was trimmed by 2 bases and J by 2 bases, leaving 12 bases between them. Germline V gene data show CDR1 as SQVTM and CDR2 as ANQGSEA.

The chain couples TRBV9 to TRBJ2-3, with 8 nucleotides matching TRBD2. Trimming cost V 5 bases and J 5 bases; bases outside gene matches: 10. CDR3 length: 15 amino acids. Per germline, CDR1 SGDLS and CDR2 YYNGEE. CDR3 sequence reads: CASRSMRGDEDTQYF. CDR3 sequence (DNA): TGTGCCAGCAGGTCCATGCGGGGGGATGAAGATACGCAGTATTTT.

The chain carries TRBV7-8 and TRBJ2-1; 7 bases match TRBD2. Germline V lookup: CDR1 SGHVS, CDR2 FQNEAQ. The CDR3 is made up of 15 amino acids. Losses at the gene ends were 5 bases for V and 2 bases for J; bases not matched to a gene: 6. This chain's CDR3 is CASSTPSGTYNEQFF. In DNA, the CDR3 is TGTGCCAGCAGCACGCCTAGCGGAACCTACAATGAGCAGTTCTTC.

The chain employs TRBV6-5 and TRBJ2-3, with 9 bases lining up with TRBD1. Germline trimming cut 7 bases from V and 3 bases from J; bases unmatched to any gene: 8. CDR3 length: 15 residues. Germline CDR1 is MNHEY and CDR2 is SVGAGI. DNA for the CDR3: TGTGCCAGCACTTTTACAGGGGGCGCAACAGATACGCAGTATTTT. Its translation: CASTFTGGATDTQYF.